This entry describes one T cell receptor beta chain. The target of this receptor is not known. Base quality data are lacking; no much larger clone is found one base away. Patients with autoimmune disease history or receiving systemic immunosuppression were excluded from the trial. In every dose cohort, peripheral blood was drawn for TCR sequencing at baseline, cycle 4 day 1, and cycle 7 day 1. The samples were taken from a phase I, first-in-human, multicenter, open-label dose-escalation trial of ivuxolimab. Adults with locally advanced or metastatic head and neck squamous cell, hepatocellular, melanoma or renal cell carcinoma were enrolled in the trial. Before TCR sequencing, CD4+ T cells and CD8+ T cells from peripheral blood were sorted into separate populations. CDR1 MGHDK and CDR2 SYGVNS are derived from the germline V gene. The trim is 1 base for V and 9 bases for J, with a gap of 15 bases between the germline ends. The CDR3 starts with the cysteine, ends with the phenylalanine, and has 14 residues. Only the CDR3 DNA is retained, 42 bases long and in frame from the first base.

Genomic DNA was extracted from sorted cells for sequencing of the TCRbeta CDR3 region. The immunoSEQ Assay was used to sequence the TCRbeta CDR3 regions. Not all clones reach the TCRdb copy of this immuneACCESS table, which keeps in-frame sequences only. Checked studies attribute under half of the gap to unresolved V genes and leave the rest unexplained. This sample is represented by some 110,000 clones; roughly 93% of them were singletons. Jointly, the top ten make up more than 0.15% of the sample. This specimen belongs to a study of OX40 agonist ivuxolimab in advanced cancers. Study-level background: The costimulatory receptor OX40 (CD134) was targeted by ivuxolimab, a fully human IgG2 agonistic monoclonal antibody. Partial responses occurred in three dose-escalation patients, of whom one had hepatocellular carcinoma and two had cutaneous melanoma. Of the approximately 54 patients in dose escalation, some 20 had hepatocellular carcinoma, some 15 had melanoma, 9 had renal cell carcinoma and 9 had head and neck cancer. Peripheral TCRbeta sequencing was intended to test whether TCR sequence diversity was altered and clonal T-cell expansion was caused by ivuxolimab. Prior anti-PD-1, anti-PD-L1 or anti-CTLA-4 therapy was permitted, and checkpoint inhibitors had been received by roughly 42% of dose-escalation patients. In the dose-escalation cohort, roughly 80% of patients were male, and the mean age was roughly 60 years, with a range of roughly 23 to 85. Intravenous ivuxolimab was administered to patients every 2 weeks at six dose levels: 0.01, 0.1, 0.3, 1.5, 3 and 10 mg/kg. The paper reports the monotherapy dose-escalation portion (N ≈ 50 patients) of the phase I ivuxolimab trial.

Points the paper makes about the study in general: Low levels of normalized T-cell clonal expansion were also seen in some nonresponding patients. The antigen specificity of the peripheral T cells that underwent clonal expansion was not determined. After ivuxolimab, CD8+ T cells had more expanded clones than CD4+ T cells on average. At doses of 0.1 to 3.0 mg/kg, clonal expansion of both CD4+ and CD8+ T cells in blood was seen between baseline and week 6. In the 0.1-3.0 mg/kg groups, partial responders had among the lowest normalized peripheral clonal expansion, particularly in CD8+ T cells.

The sequence joins TRBV25-1 to TRBJ2-5, with no confident D gene call. This TCR derives from an adult with an advanced solid tumor such as melanoma, head and neck, liver or kidney cancer. The material was CD4+ or CD8+ T cells sorted from blood, obtained in a trial of the OX40 agonist ivuxolimab. The DNA reads TGTGCCAGCAGTGAATTCCGGCAAACGGCGCCCCAGTACTTC. It encodes CASSEFRQTAPQYF.